Shown below are 8 T cell receptor beta chains from a single sample sequenced in a study of cytomegalovirus exposure and HLA in healthy donors. The PCR had 60 Vbeta and 13 Jbeta primers. Only in-frame clones appear in the TCRdb table, and some are missing; sequencing was by immunoSEQ multiplex PCR. This table holds over 120,000 clones, approximately 80% found once. Input material: PBMCs. Source of these receptors: a man in his thirties or forties in good health and CMV-seropositive.

The chain recombines TRBV4-1 with TRBJ1-3, with D possibly being TRBD1 (5 bases). CDR1 and CDR2 (germline): MGHRA, YSYEKL. The CDR3 is made up of 13 amino acids. The V gene lost 0 bases and the J gene lost 7 bases, with 7 bases spanning the gap. This CDR3 reads CASSQDRVNTIYF. In DNA form, the CDR3 reads TGCGCCAGCAGCCAAGACAGGGTGAACACCATATATTTT.

The rearrangement links TRBV2 to TRBJ1-1; D remains ambiguous. This CDR3 has 13 amino acids. The V gene's germline CDR1 is SNHLY and CDR2 FYNNEI. CDR3 nucleotides: TGTGTCACAAGGCCAGCACCCCGGGCTGAAGCTTTCTTT. Its translation: CVTRPAPRAEAFF.

This clone showed up just once. The chain recombines TRBV28 with TRBJ2-2; D is perhaps TRBD2 (5 bases). CDR1 MDHEN and CDR2 SYDVKM come from the germline V gene. The CDR3 runs to 14 residues. V gave up 7 bases and J gave up 0 bases, with 9 bases separating them. This CDR3 reads CASTGYPNTGELFF. The CDR3 coding sequence is TGTGCCAGCACGGGATATCCGAACACCGGGGAGCTGTTTTTT. Using reference TRBV28 and TRBJ2-2 for the parts outside the CDR3, the full variable domain is DVKVTQSSRYLVKRTGEKVFLECVQDMDHENMFWYRQDPGLGLRLIYFSYDVKMKEKGDIPEGYSVSREKKERFSLILESASTNQTSMYLCASTGYPNTGELFFGEGSRLTVL.

The V and J genes are TRBV7-8 and TRBJ2-5; no reliable D call. The germline V gene has CDR1 SGHVS and CDR2 FQNEAQ. There are 15 residues in the CDR3. Trimming stripped 3 bases from V and 5 bases from J, with 16 bases between. The CDR3 DNA is TGTGCCAGCAGCTTGAACGGAGTGGGTAGGGAGACCCAGTACTTC. It codes for CASSLNGVGRETQYF.

The chain is built from TRBV5-1 and TRBJ2-3, with TRBD1 matching 9 bases. The CDR3 totals 15 residues. Unmatched junction bases numbered 6, after V lost 4 bases and J lost 3 bases. Germline V gives CDR1 SGHRS, CDR2 YFSETQ. The CDR3 reads CASSPGTGSTDTQYF. The CDR3 nucleotides read TGCGCCAGCAGCCCCGGGACAGGGAGTACAGATACGCAGTATTTT.

This clone occurred many times. The V call is TRBV2, the J call TRBJ2-5; 16 positions match TRBD2. Germline V CDR1 and CDR2: SNHLY, FYNNEI. This CDR3 is built from 17 residues. The V and J ends lost 3 bases and 5 bases, in that order; junction bases with no gene match: 6. The CDR3 loop reads CASSDGTSGGAGETQYF. The CDR3 DNA reads as TGTGCCAGCAGTGACGGGACTAGCGGGGGGGCCGGGGAGACCCAGTACTTC.

The V call is TRBV10-3, the J call TRBJ2-7; 8 nucleotides match TRBD2. This CDR3 spans 15 amino acids. The trim removed 7 bases at V and 7 bases at J, leaving 15 bases unmatched. CDR1 is ENHRY, CDR2 SYGVKD, per germline. This CDR3 reads CAIIAELSGGGEQYF. In nucleotides, the CDR3 is TGTGCCATCATTGCTGAACTGAGCGGGGGCGGTGAGCAGTACTTC.

CDR3 region: CASKPSGTSSYNEQFF. The CDR3 DNA follows: TGTGCCAGCAAACCTAGCGGTACCAGCTCCTACAATGAGCAGTTCTTC. This rearrangement joins TRBV27 to TRBJ2-1; TRBD2 matches 7 bases. J lost 0 bases, V lost 7 bases, and 9 bases had no gene match. Per the germline V gene, CDR1 is MNHEY and CDR2 is SMNVEV (reference sequence). This CDR3 has 16 residues.